This is a list of T cell receptor beta chains from one sample in a study of cytomegalovirus exposure and HLA in healthy donors. The method was immunoSEQ multiplex PCR; TCRdb's version includes in-frame clones alone and lacks a portion of them. This sample has 150,000 or so clones; 60% to 85% occur once, and the top ten carry 0.6% to 0.95%. The sample taken for sequencing was PBMCs. These receptors were obtained from a female donor in good health and CMV-seronegative. Each CDR3 is given with its conserved first and last residue. D genes are given only for firm matches. Rows give clone size only sometimes, using once, few, many, or a class for an expanded clone.

CATSKRTGLAKNSQYF,TGTGCCACCAGCAAAAGAACAGGGTTAGCCAAAAACAGTCAGTACTTC,TRBV15,-,-,TRBJ2-4
CASSLTRRFEQYF,TGTGCCAGCAGTCTCACGAGGCGCTTCGAGCAGTACTTC,TRBV27,-,-,TRBJ2-7
CASSQDRAGTQYF,TGCGCCAGCAGCCAAGATCGGGCGGGGACCCAGTACTTC,TRBV4-3,-,-,TRBJ2-5
CASSLAAGGTDTQYF,TGTGCCAGCAGCTTAGCAGCGGGCGGCACAGATACGCAGTATTTT,TRBV7-2,-,-,TRBJ2-3
CASSLDRLVGDTQYF,TGTGCCAGCAGCTTAGACAGGTTGGTGGGAGATACGCAGTATTTT,TRBV6-5,-,-,TRBJ2-3
CSAEGQGDGEQYF,TGCAGCGCAGAAGGGCAGGGGGACGGCGAGCAGTACTTC,TRBV29-1,-,TRBD1,TRBJ2-7
CASSPQGGSPPGADTQYF,TGTGCCAGCAGCCCCCAGGGGGGATCCCCCCCCGGCGCAGATACGCAGTATTTT,TRBV13,-,-,TRBJ2-3
CASSLRPQGAATGELFF,TGTGCCAGCAGTTTACGCCCACAGGGGGCGGCTACCGGGGAGCTGTTTTTT,TRBV27,-,TRBD1,TRBJ2-2
CASSSSGRSDNEQFF,TGTGCCAGCAGCTCTAGCGGGAGAAGCGACAATGAGCAGTTCTTC,TRBV7-3,-,TRBD2,TRBJ2-1
CASRHREAGDTGELFF,TGTGCCAGTCGGCACCGGGAGGCAGGTGACACCGGGGAGCTGTTTTTT,TRBV7-8,-,TRBD2,TRBJ2-2
CASSLGLGLAVTDTQYF,TGTGCCAGCAGCTTAGGTCTGGGACTAGCAGTTACAGATACGCAGTATTTT,TRBV7-2,-,TRBD2,TRBJ2-3
CASSLAGGTDTQYF,TGTGCCAGCAGCTTAGCGGGAGGGACAGATACGCAGTATTTT,TRBV7-6,-,TRBD2,TRBJ2-3
CASSPAQGASSPLHF,TGTGCCAGCAGCCCTGCCCAGGGGGCAAGTTCACCCCTCCACTTT,TRBV5-4,few,TRBD1,TRBJ1-6
CASSEPGQGVYEQYF,TGTGCCAGCAGTGAACCGGGACAGGGGGTATACGAGCAGTACTTC,TRBV25-1,-,TRBD1,TRBJ2-7
CATSSWEAAAYEQYF,TGTGCCACCAGCAGTTGGGAGGCAGCCGCCTACGAGCAGTACTTC,TRBV15,-,-,TRBJ2-7
CASSWKLAGETQYF,TGTGCCAGCAGTTGGAAACTAGCGGGAGAGACCCAGTACTTC,TRBV27,-,TRBD2,TRBJ2-5
CASKYRGDYGYTF,TGTGCCAGCAAATACAGGGGGGACTATGGCTACACCTTC,TRBV2,-,TRBD1,TRBJ1-2
CASSSTGWGPSSYNSPLHF,TGTGCCAGCAGCTCAACGGGGTGGGGGCCGAGCTCCTATAATTCACCCCTCCACTTT,TRBV7-9,-,-,TRBJ1-6
CATASGQREAFF,TGCGCCACCGCGTCGGGACAGCGTGAAGCTTTCTTT,TRBV4-1,once,TRBD1,TRBJ1-1
CASSQDSEQFF,TGCGCCAGCAGCCAAGATAGTGAGCAGTTCTTC,TRBV5-4,-,-,TRBJ2-1
CASSPPGLGKNEQFF,TGTGCCAGCAGCCCCCCGGGACTAGGGAAGAATGAGCAGTTCTTC,TRBV5-5,-,TRBD2,TRBJ2-1
CASNSPGRADGYTF,TGTGCCAGTAATTCCCCGGGCAGGGCGGATGGCTACACCTTC,TRBV19,-,-,TRBJ1-2
CASQGGTEQYF,TGTGCCAGCCAGGGAGGGACCGAGCAGTACTTC,TRBV18,once,TRBD2,TRBJ2-7
CASSYGSATPMNTEAFF,TGTGCCAGCAGCTACGGCTCGGCGACACCTATGAACACTGAAGCTTTCTTT,TRBV5-4,-,-,TRBJ1-1
CASSILGGHTEAFF,TGTGCCAGTAGTATCTTGGGGGGACACACTGAAGCTTTCTTT,TRBV19,-,-,TRBJ1-1
CASRLLNSPLHF,TGTGCCAGCCGGTTATTAAATTCACCCCTCCACTTT,TRBV6-1,-,-,TRBJ1-6
CATSTPGERGNQPQHF,TGTGCCACCAGCACCCCCGGGGAGAGGGGCAATCAGCCCCAGCATTTT,TRBV15,-,-,TRBJ1-5
CASRIGGDTGELFF,TGTGCCAGCAGGATAGGGGGGGACACCGGGGAGCTGTTTTTT,TRBV7-2,once,-,TRBJ2-2
CASSQDRTLIAEQFF,TGCGCCAGCAGCCAAGATCGAACTCTCATAGCTGAGCAGTTCTTC,TRBV4-3,-,-,TRBJ2-1
CASSPGQGSNYGYTF,TGTGCCAGCTCACCGGGACAGGGGTCTAACTATGGCTACACCTTC,TRBV18,few,TRBD1,TRBJ1-2
CASSPGHADYGYTF,TGTGCCAGCAGTCCCGGACACGCTGACTATGGCTACACCTTC,TRBV6-4,-,-,TRBJ1-2
CASNPREGLSGANGLTF,TGTGCCAGCAACCCAAGGGAGGGCCTCTCTGGGGCCAACGGCCTGACTTTC,TRBV9,-,TRBD2,TRBJ2-6
CASNRLAGFTDTQYF,TGTGCCAGCAATAGACTAGCGGGATTCACAGATACGCAGTATTTT,TRBV6-6,-,TRBD2,TRBJ2-3
CASRVRPTSGRRNEQFF,TGTGCCAGTAGAGTCAGGCCGACTAGCGGGAGAAGAAATGAGCAGTTCTTC,TRBV19,-,TRBD2,TRBJ2-1
CASGLVSGPKYF,TGTGCTAGTGGTTTGGTTAGCGGCCCGAAGTACTTC,TRBV12-5,few,-,TRBJ2-5
CASSIGTSNYGYTF,TGTGCCAGTAGTATAGGGACATCCAACTATGGCTACACCTTC,TRBV19,-,-,TRBJ1-2
CASSPVQGSSGNTIYF,TGTGCCAGCTCACCTGTTCAGGGGAGCTCTGGAAACACCATATATTTT,TRBV18,few,-,TRBJ1-3
CASGGTTPYEQYF,TGCGCCAGCGGAGGGACTACACCCTACGAGCAGTACTTC,TRBV4-3,-,TRBD2,TRBJ2-7
CASSPSTGSYEQYF,TGTGCCAGTAGCCCTTCCACAGGGAGCTACGAGCAGTACTTC,TRBV19,-,-,TRBJ2-7
CASSRASGRGVYEQYF,TGCGCCAGCAGCCGCGCTTCAGGGCGGGGGGTCTACGAGCAGTACTTC,TRBV4-3,-,TRBD2,TRBJ2-7
CASSLRDRWDEQYF,TGTGCCAGCAGCCTCCGGGACAGGTGGGACGAGCAGTACTTC,TRBV6-5,-,TRBD1,TRBJ2-7
CASSPGQGGYGYTF,TGTGCCAGCAGCCCCGGACAGGGGGGCTATGGCTACACCTTC,TRBV4-2,once,TRBD1,TRBJ1-2
CASSVGGQGYYEQYF,TGTGCCAGCAGCGTAGGGGGACAGGGGTACTACGAGCAGTACTTC,TRBV9,-,TRBD1,TRBJ2-7
CASSNTPRDNYTDTQYF,TGTGCCAGCAGCAACACCCCTCGGGACAACTACACAGATACGCAGTATTTT,TRBV21-1,-,-,TRBJ2-3